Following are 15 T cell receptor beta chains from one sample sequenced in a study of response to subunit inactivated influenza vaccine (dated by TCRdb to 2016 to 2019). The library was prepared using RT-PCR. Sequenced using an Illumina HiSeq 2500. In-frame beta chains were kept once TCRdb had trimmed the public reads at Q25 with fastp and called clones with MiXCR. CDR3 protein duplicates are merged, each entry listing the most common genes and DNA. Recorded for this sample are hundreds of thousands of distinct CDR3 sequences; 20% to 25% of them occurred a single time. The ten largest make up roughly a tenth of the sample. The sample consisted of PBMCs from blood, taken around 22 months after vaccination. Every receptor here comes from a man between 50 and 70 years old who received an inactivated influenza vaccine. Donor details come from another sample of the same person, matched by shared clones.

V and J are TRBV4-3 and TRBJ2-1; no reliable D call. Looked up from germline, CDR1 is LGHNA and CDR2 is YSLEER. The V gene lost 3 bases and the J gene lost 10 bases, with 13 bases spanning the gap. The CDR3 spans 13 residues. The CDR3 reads CASSQSTPTEQFF. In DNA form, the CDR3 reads TGCGCCAGCAGCCAGTCCACCCCGACAGAGCAGTTCTTC.

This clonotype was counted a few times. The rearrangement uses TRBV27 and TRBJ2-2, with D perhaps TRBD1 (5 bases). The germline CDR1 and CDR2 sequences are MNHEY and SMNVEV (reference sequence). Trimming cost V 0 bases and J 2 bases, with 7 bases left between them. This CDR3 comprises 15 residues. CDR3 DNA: TGTGCCAGCAGTTTATCGCAGGGAAACACCGGGGAGCTGTTTTTT. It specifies CASSLSQGNTGELFF.

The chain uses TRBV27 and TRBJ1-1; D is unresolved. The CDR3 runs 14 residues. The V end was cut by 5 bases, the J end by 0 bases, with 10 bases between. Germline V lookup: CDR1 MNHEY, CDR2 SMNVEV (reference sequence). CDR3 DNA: TGTGCCAGCAGTCCTCTGACATTGAACACTGAAGCTTTCTTT. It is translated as CASSPLTLNTEAFF.

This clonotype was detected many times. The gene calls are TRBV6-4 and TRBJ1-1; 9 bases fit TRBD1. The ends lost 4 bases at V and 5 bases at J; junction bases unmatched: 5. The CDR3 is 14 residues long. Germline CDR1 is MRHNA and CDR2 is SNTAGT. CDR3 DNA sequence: TGTGCCAGCAGTGCGGACAGGGGAAGGACTGAAGCTTTCTTT. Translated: CASSADRGRTEAFF.

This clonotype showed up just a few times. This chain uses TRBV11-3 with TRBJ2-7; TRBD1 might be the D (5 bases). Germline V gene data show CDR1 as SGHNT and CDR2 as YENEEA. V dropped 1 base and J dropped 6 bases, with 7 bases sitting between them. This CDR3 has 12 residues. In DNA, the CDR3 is TGTGCCAGCAGCTTAGGGCAGGGCGAGCAGTACTTC. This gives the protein CASSLGQGEQYF.

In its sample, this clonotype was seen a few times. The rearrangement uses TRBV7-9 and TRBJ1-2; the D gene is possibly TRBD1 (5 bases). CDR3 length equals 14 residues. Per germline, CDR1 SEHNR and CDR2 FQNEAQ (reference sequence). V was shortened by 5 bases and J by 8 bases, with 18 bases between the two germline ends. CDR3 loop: CASSPPSAGLGYTF. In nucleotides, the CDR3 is TGTGCCAGCAGCCCGCCTAGTGCAGGGTTGGGCTACACCTTC.

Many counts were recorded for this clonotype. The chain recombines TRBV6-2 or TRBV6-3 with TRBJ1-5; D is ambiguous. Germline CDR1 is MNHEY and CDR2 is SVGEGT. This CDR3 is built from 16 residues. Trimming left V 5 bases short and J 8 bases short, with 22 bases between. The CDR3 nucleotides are TGTGCCAGCAGTCCTCGGGGTCGTGGATTTTGGGAGCCCCAGCATTTT. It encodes CASSPRGRGFWEPQHF.

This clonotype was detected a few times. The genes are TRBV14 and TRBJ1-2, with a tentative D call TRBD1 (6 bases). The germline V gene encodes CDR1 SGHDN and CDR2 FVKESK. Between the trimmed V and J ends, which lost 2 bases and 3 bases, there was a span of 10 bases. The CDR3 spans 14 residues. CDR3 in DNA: TGTGCCAGCAGCCAATACAGGGATTACTATGGCTACACCTTC. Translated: CASSQYRDYYGYTF. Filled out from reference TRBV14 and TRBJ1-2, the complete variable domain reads EAGVTQFPSHSVIEKGQTVTLRCDPISGHDNLYWYRRVMGKEIKFLLHFVKESKQDESGMPNNRFLAERTGGTYSTLKVQPAELEDSGVYFCASSQYRDYYGYTFGSGTRLTVV.

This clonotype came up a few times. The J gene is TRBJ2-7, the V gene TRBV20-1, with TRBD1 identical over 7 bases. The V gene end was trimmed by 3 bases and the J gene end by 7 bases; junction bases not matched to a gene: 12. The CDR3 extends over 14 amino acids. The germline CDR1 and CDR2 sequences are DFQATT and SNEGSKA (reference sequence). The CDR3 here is CSARQRDSLWEQYF. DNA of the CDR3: TGCAGTGCTAGGCAACGGGACAGCCTCTGGGAGCAGTACTTC.

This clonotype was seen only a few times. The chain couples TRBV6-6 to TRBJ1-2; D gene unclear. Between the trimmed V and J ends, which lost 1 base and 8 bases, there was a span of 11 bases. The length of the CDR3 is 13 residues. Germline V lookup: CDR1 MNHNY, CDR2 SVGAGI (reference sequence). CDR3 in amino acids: CASSYLSQDGYTF. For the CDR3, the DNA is TGTGCCAGCAGTTACTTATCTCAGGACGGCTACACCTTC.

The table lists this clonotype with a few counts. The CDR3 loop reads CASSWGRGVGNEQFF. CDR3 bases: TGTGCCAGCAGTTGGGGTAGGGGTGTTGGGAATGAGCAGTTCTTC. The V gene is TRBV12-3 or TRBV12-4, the J gene TRBJ2-1, with D perhaps matching TRBD1 (5 bases). The V and J ends lost 4 bases and 7 bases respectively, with 17 bases between them. This CDR3 has 15 residues.

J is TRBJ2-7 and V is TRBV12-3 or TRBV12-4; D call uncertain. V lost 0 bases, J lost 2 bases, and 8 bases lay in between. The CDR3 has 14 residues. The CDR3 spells CASSLAGPAYEQYF. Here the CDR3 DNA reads TGTGCCAGCAGTTTAGCAGGGCCGGCCTACGAGCAGTACTTC.

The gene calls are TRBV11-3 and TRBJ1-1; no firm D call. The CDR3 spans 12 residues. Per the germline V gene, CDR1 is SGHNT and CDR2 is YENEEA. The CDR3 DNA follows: TGTGTGGCAGACCGGGGGAACACTGAAGCTTTCTTT. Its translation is CVADRGNTEAFF.

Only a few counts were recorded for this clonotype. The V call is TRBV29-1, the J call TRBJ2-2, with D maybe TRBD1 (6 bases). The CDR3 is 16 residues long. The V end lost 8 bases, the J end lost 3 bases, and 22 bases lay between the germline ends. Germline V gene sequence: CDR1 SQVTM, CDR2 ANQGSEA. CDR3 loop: CSTTNGFSGDTGELFF. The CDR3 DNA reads TGCAGCACCACTAATGGATTTTCAGGGGACACCGGGGAGCTGTTTTTT.

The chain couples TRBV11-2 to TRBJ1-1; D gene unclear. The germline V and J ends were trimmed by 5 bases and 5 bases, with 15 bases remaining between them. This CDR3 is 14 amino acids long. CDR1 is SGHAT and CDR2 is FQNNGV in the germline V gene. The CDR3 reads CASSLSRAYTEAFF. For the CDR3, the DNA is TGTGCCAGCAGCCTCTCCCGGGCGTATACTGAAGCTTTCTTT.